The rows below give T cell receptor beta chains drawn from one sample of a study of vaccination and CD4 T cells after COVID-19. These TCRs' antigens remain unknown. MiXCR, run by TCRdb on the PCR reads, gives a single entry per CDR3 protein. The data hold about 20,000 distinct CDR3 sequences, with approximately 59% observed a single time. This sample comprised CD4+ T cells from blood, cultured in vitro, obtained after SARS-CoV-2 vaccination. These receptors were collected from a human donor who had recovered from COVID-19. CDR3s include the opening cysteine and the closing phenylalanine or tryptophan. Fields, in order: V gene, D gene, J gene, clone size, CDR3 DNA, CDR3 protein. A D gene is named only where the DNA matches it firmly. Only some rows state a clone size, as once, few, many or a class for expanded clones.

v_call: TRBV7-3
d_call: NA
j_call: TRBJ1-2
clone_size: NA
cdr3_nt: TGTGCCAGCAGCCCCGACGTAGGCTATGGCTACACCTTC
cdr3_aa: CASSPDVGYGYTF

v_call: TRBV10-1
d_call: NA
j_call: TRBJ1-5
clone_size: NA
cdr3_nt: TGCGCCAAAAAGTTCTTACAGGGCTTTGGAAGTCAGCCCCAGCATTTT
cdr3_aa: CAKKFLQGFGSQPQHF

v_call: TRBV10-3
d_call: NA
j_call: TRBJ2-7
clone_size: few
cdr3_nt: TGTGCCATCAGTGTGGGTTACGAGCAGTACTTC
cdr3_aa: CAISVGYEQYF

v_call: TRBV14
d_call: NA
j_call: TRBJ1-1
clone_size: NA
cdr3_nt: TGTGCCAGCAGCCATCGGGGTCCGAACACTGAAGCTTTCTTT
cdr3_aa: CASSHRGPNTEAFF

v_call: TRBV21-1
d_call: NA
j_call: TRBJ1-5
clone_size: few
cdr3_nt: TGTGCCAGCACCCTAGAGCCCCAGCATTTT
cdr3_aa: CASTLEPQHF

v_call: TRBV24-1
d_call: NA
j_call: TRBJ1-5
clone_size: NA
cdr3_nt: TGTGCCACCAGTGCGGGTGATCAGCCCCAGCATTTT
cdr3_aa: CATSAGDQPQHF

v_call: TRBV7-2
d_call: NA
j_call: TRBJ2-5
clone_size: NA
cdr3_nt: TGTGCCAGCAGCCCCGGGCGGGGAGAGACCCAGTACTTC
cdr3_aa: CASSPGRGETQYF

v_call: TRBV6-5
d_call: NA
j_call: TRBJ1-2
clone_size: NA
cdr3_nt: TGTGCCAGCAGTTACTCGATCGCCGCGGAATCTAACTATGGCTACACCTTC
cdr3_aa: CASSYSIAAESNYGYTF

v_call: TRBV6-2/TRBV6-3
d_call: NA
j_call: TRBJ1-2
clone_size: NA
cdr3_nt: TGTGCCAGCAGTCTGACGTATAGTGGCTACACCTTC
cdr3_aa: CASSLTYSGYTF

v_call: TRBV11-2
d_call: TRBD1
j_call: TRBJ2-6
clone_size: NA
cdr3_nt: TGTGCCAGCAGCTACAGGGGAGCCGGGGCCAACGTCCTGACTTTC
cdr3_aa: CASSYRGAGANVLTF

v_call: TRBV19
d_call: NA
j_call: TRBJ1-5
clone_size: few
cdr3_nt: TGTGCCAGTAAGAGAGTGGGACCGGGGTTGCAGCCCCAGCATTTT
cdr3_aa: CASKRVGPGLQPQHF

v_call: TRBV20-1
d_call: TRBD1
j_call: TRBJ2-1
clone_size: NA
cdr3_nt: TGCAGTGCTAGAGCCAAGGGACAGGGGTTCTTCTCTGAGCAGTTCTTC
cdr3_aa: CSARAKGQGFFSEQFF

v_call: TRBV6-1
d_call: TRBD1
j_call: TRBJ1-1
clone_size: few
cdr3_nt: TGTGCCAGCAGCCGGACAGGGAACACTGAAGCTTTCTTT
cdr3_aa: CASSRTGNTEAFF

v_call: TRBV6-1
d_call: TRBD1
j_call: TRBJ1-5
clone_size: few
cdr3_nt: TGTGCCAGCAGCGACAGGGGAACGCAGCCCCAGCATTTT
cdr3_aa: CASSDRGTQPQHF

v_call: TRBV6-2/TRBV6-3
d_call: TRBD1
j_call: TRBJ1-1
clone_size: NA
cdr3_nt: TGTGCCAGCAGTCCGACACTACCGGGACAGGGTTCCGAAGCTTTCTTT
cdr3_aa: CASSPTLPGQGSEAFF

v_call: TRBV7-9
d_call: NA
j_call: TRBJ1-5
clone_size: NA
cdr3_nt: TGTGCCAGCAGCTTAGGAAGTTATAGCAATCAGCCCCAGCATTTT
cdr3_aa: CASSLGSYSNQPQHF

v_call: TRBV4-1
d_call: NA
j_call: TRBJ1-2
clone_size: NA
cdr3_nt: TGCGCCAGCAGCCAAGGATCCCGGTATGGCTACACCTTC
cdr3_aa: CASSQGSRYGYTF

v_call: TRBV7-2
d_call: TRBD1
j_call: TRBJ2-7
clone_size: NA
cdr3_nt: TGTGCCAGCAGCTTAGCGGGACAGGGAATCCGGAAAGAGCAGTACTTC
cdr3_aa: CASSLAGQGIRKEQYF

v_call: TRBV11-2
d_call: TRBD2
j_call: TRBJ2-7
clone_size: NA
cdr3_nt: TGTGCCAGCAGCTTAGAGATCGGGCTAGCGGGCGAGCAGTACTTC
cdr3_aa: CASSLEIGLAGEQYF

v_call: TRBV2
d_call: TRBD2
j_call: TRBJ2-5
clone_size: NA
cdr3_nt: TGTGCCAGCAGTGACGGACTAGCGGGGGTAGGGTACTTC
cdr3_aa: CASSDGLAGVGYF

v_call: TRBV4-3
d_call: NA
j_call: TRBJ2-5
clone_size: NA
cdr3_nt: TGCGCCAGCAGCCAAGATCCTATCTCGGCCTTCGGAGCCCAGTACTTC
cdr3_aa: CASSQDPISAFGAQYF

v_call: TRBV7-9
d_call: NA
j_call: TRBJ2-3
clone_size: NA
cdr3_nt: TGTGCCAGCAGCCAAGGGACGGCGGGGGATACGCAGTATTTT
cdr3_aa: CASSQGTAGDTQYF

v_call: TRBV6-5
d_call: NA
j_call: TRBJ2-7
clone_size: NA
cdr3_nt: TGTGCCAGCAGTTACCTGTCCGACGAGCAGTACTTC
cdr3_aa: CASSYLSDEQYF

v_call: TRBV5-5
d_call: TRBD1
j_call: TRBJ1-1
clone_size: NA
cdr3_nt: TGTGCCAGCAGCTTGACAGTATGGACAGGGGGTTCTGAAGCTTTCTTT
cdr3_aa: CASSLTVWTGGSEAFF

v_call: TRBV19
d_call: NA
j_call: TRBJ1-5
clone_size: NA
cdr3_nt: TGTGCCAGTAGTCAGATGGGGGGGGGCAATCAGCCCCAGCATTTT
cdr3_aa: CASSQMGGGNQPQHF

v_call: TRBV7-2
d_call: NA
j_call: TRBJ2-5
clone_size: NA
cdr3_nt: TGTGCCAGCAGCTTAGGAGGGGGGGGAGAGACCCAGTACTTC
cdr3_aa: CASSLGGGGETQYF

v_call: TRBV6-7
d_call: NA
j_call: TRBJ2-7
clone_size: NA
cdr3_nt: TGTGCCAGCAAGATGGGGACTTACTACGAGCAGTACTTC
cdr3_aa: CASKMGTYYEQYF

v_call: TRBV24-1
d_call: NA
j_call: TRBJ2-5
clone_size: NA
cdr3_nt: TGTGCCACCAGTGATCTGGTAGGGAGCGGGACCCAGTACTTC
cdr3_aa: CATSDLVGSGTQYF

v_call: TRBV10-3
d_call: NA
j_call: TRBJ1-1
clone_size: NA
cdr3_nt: TGTGCCAGCAGTCGCCAGAACACTGAAGCTTTCTTT
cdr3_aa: CASSRQNTEAFF

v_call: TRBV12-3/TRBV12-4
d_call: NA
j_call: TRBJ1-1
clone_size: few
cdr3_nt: TGTGCCAGCAGTTTGGGGGGGCGCGGGGGGAACACTGAAGCTTTCTTT
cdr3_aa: CASSLGGRGGNTEAFF

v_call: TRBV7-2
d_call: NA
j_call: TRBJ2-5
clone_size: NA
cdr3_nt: TGTGCCAGCAGCTTAGCGCGGGGCTCGGAGACCCAGTACTTC
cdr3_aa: CASSLARGSETQYF

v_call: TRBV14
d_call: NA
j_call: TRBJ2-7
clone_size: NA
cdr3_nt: TGTGCCAGCAGCCCTAGGAGGGAAACCTACGAGCTGTACTTC
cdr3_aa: CASSPRRETYELYF

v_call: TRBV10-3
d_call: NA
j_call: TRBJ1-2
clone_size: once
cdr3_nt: TGTGCCATCAGTGGGTTAGGTCCTTATGGCTACACCTTC
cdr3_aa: CAISGLGPYGYTF

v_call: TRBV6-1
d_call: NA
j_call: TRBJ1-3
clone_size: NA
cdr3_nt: TGTGCCAGCAGAGGGACACTGGCTGGAAACACCATATATTTT
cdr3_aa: CASRGTLAGNTIYF

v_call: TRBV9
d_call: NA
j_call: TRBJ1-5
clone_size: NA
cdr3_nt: TGTGCCAGCAGCGTAGGTGGGGGGGAAGGCCAGCCCCAGCATTTT
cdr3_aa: CASSVGGGEGQPQHF

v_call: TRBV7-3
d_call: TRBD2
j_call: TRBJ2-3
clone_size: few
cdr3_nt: TGTGCCAGCAGCCCAGGGACTAGGAACACAGATACGCAGTATTTT
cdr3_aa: CASSPGTRNTDTQYF

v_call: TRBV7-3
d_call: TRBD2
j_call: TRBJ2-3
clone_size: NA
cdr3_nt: TGTGCCAGCAGCCTCAGACTAGCGGGAGGATTAGATACGCAGTATTTT
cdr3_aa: CASSLRLAGGLDTQYF

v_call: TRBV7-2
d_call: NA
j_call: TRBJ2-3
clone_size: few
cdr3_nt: TGTGCCAGCTCTACTAGCACAGATACGCAGTATTTT
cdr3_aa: CASSTSTDTQYF

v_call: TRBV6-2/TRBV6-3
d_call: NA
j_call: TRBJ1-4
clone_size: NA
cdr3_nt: TGTGCCAGCAGTCGCCGACAGCAAACTAATGAAAAACTGTTTTTT
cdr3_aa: CASSRRQQTNEKLFF

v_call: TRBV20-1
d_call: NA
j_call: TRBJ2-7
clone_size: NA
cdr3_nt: TGCAGTGCTAGAGATTATGGACCGGACCGACTGGAGCAGTACTTC
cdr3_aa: CSARDYGPDRLEQYF

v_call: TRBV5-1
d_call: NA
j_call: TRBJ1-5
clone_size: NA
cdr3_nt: TGCGCCAGCAGCTTGACAGGCAATCAGCCCCAGCATTTT
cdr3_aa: CASSLTGNQPQHF

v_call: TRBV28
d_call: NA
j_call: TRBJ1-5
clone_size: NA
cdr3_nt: TGTGCCAGCAGTCTAACGGGACTCCGGCGTAGCAATCAGCCCCAGCATTTT
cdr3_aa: CASSLTGLRRSNQPQHF

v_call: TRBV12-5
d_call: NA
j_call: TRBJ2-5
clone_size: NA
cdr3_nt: TGTGCTAGTGGTAGTTGGCGGGACCAAGAGACCCAGTACTTC
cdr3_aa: CASGSWRDQETQYF

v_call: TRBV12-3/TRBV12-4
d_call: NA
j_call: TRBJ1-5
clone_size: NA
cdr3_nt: TGTGCCAGCAGTTTAACAGGCCGGAGCAATCAGCCCCAGCATTTT
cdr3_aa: CASSLTGRSNQPQHF

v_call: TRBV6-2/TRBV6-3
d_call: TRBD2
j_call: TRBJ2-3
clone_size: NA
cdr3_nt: TGTGCCAGCAGTTTCCGATTCGATCTAGCGGGGGGTTCGGATACGCAGTATTTT
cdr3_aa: CASSFRFDLAGGSDTQYF

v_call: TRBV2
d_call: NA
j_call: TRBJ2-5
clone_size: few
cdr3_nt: TGTGCCAGCAGACAACAAGAGACCCAGTACTTC
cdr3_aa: CASRQQETQYF

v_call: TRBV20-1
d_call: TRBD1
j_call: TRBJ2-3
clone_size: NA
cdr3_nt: TGCAGTGCTAGCCCCGGGACAGGGGTGTCGGATACGCAGTATTTT
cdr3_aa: CSASPGTGVSDTQYF

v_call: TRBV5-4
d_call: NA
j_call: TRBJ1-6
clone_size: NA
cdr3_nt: TGTGCCAGCAGCTTGGGGGGGACTGGGGCTATTCAGGGACCCCTCCACTTT
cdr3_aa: CASSLGGTGAIQGPLHF

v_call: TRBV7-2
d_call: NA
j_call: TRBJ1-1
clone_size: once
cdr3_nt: TGTGCCAGCAGCTTAGTGGCGGGGGCCCTAACCACTGAAGCTTTCTTT
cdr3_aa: CASSLVAGALTTEAFF

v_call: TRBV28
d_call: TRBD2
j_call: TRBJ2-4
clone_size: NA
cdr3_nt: TGTGCCAGCAGTGTGGGACTAGCGGGAGGACTAGCCAAAAACATTCAGTACTTC
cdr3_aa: CASSVGLAGGLAKNIQYF

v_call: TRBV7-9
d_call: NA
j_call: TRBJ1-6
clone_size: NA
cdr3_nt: TGCGCCAGCAGCTCGGGACTCGGTTCACCCCTCCACTTT
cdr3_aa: CASSSGLGSPLHF

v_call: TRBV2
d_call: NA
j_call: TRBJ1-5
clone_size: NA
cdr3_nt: TGTGCCAGCAGGCTAAAGCGGGTCCTTAAGGGACGAAGCAATCAGCCCCAGCATTTT
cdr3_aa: CASRLKRVLKGRSNQPQHF

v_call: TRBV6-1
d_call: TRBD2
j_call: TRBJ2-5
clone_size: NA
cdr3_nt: TGTGCCGGGCTACGGGGGGCGGGGGGTCTCGAGACCCAGTACTTC
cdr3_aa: CAGLRGAGGLETQYF

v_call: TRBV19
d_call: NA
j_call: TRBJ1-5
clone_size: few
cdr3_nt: TGTGCCAGTAGTACACTACGGACGGATAGCAATCAGCCCCAGCATTTT
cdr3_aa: CASSTLRTDSNQPQHF

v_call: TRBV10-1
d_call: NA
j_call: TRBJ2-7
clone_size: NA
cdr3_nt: TGCGCCAGCAGTGAAGTAGGTAGAGGCGAGCAGTACTTC
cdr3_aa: CASSEVGRGEQYF

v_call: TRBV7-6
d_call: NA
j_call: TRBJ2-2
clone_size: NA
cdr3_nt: TGTGCCAGCAGCTTGATTCAATCCGGGGAGCTGTTTTTT
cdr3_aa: CASSLIQSGELFF

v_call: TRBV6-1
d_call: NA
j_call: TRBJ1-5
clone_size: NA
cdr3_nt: TGTGCCAGCAGTGGGCCCTGGGAGCGCAATCAGCCCCAGCATTTT
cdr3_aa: CASSGPWERNQPQHF

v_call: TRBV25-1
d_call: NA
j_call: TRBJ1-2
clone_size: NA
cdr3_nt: TGTGCCCCAATTCTGGTAACGCTTTTTGGCTACACCTTC
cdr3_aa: CAPILVTLFGYTF

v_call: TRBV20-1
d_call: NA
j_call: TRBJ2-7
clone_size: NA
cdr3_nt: TGCAGTGCTAGAGATTATTCGGGTAGCGGCTACGAGCAGTACTTC
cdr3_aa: CSARDYSGSGYEQYF